The 18 T cell receptor beta chains reported below all come from one sample, sequenced in a study of cytomegalovirus exposure and HLA in healthy donors (dated by TCRdb to between 2016 and 2019). Receptor amplification or capture employed the immunoSEQ multiplex PCR assay. A mixture of 60 forward primers for TCR Vbeta segments and 13 reverse primers for TCR Jbeta segments was used in the multiplex PCR. As stored in TCRdb, this immuneACCESS dataset retains in-frame rearrangements with V and J assigned. A fraction of the clones does not appear; measured against another copy, unresolved V genes explain less than half of the discrepancy, and the remainder lacks a known reason. Within this sample are about 190,000 clones, with over 70% of them counted one time only. About 3.1% of the sample lies in the top ten. Material: PBMCs. All receptors derive from a woman under 40 in good health and CMV-seropositive.

The CDR3: CASGNSGSWQETQYF. The CDR3 nucleotides are TGTGCTAGTGGTAATAGCGGGAGCTGGCAAGAGACCCAGTACTTC. The V and J genes are TRBV12-5 and TRBJ2-5; 9 bases match TRBD2. Looked up from germline, CDR1 is LGHNT and CDR2 is FRNRAP. With V trimmed by 5 bases and J by 2 bases, 6 bases remained unmatched. The length of the CDR3 is 15 residues.

V gene TRBV7-9 combines with J gene TRBJ2-3; 7 positions match TRBD2. Trimming removed 4 bases from V and 4 bases from J; junction bases left unmatched: 8. This CDR3 region has 15 residues. Germline V gene sequence: CDR1 SEHNR, CDR2 FQNEAQ (reference sequence). For the CDR3, the DNA is TGTGCCAGCAGCTCTAGGGCGGGAGTGGCAGATACGCAGTATTTT. Translated, it gives CASSSRAGVADTQYF.

Remarks on this clone: The junction does not match germline at one end; this may be a read error. The chain links TRBV7-9 to TRBJ2-7; D remains ambiguous. CDR3 size: 12 residues. The V gene's germline CDR1 is SEHNR and CDR2 FQNEAQ (reference sequence). The CDR3 reads CSSSFPTYEQYF. The CDR3 coding sequence is TGTTCCAGCAGCTTCCCCACCTACGAGCAGTACTTC.

This clone came up a few times. The CDR3 sequence: CSVRTGEAFNQPQHF. The CDR3 bases are TGCAGCGTTCGGACAGGGGAGGCATTCAATCAGCCCCAGCATTTT. The J gene is TRBJ1-5, the V gene TRBV29-1; 9 positions agree with TRBD1. Germline trimming cut 5 bases from V and 3 bases from J; bases unmatched to any gene: 8. CDR3 size: 15 residues. Germline CDR1 is SQVTM and CDR2 is ANQGSEA.

The J gene is TRBJ2-5, the V gene TRBV9; D possibly corresponds to TRBD2 (6 bases). Trimming took 3 bases from V and 5 from J, leaving 14 bases between them. The CDR3 is 14 residues long. Germline V gives CDR1 SGDLS, CDR2 YYNGEE. The CDR3 DNA sequence: TGTGCCAGCAGCGCCCCTCGGGGGACGGAGACCCAGTACTTC. Amino acids: CASSAPRGTETQYF.

CDR3 in DNA: TGTGCCAGCAGTCTGACAGGGGGCTCAGGGGAGCAGTACTTC. Translated, it gives CASSLTGGSGEQYF. The chain couples TRBV6-5 to TRBJ2-7; 10 nucleotides align to TRBD1. Trimming removed 5 bases from V and 7 bases from J; junction bases left unmatched: 8. In germline, CDR1 is MNHEY, CDR2 SVGAGI. This CDR3 has 14 amino acids.

The genes are TRBV7-2 and TRBJ2-7; 10 bases are a match to TRBD2. This CDR3 contains 14 residues. J was trimmed by 4 bases and V by 5 bases; bases with no gene match: 5. Germline values: CDR1 SGHTA, CDR2 FQGNSA. The CDR3 reads CASSNLAGVYEQYF. CDR3 bases: TGTGCCAGCAGCAATCTAGCGGGGGTATACGAGCAGTACTTC.

V and J are TRBV5-6 and TRBJ2-7, with TRBD1 matching over 8 bases. The V and J ends lost 4 bases and 4 bases, in that order; junction bases with no gene match: 10. Germline V lookup: CDR1 SGHDT, CDR2 YYEEEE. This CDR3 is 15 amino acids long. CDR3 in amino acids: CASSRRGQVLYEQYF. CDR3 nucleotides: TGTGCCAGCAGCCGCCGGGGACAGGTATTATACGAGCAGTACTTC. Full variable domain (missing parts from reference TRBV5-6 and TRBJ2-7): DAGVTQSPTHLIKTRGQQVTLRCSPKSGHDTVSWYQQALGQGPQFIFQYYEEEERQRGNFPDRFSGHQFPNYSSELNVNALLLGDSALYLCASSRRGQVLYEQYFGPGTRLTVT.

The rearrangement uses TRBV5-5 and TRBJ2-3, with unresolved D. This CDR3 contains 14 residues. The ends were cut back, 3 bases at V and 0 bases at J, with 8 bases in the middle. CDR1 SGHKS and CDR2 YYEKEE come from the germline V gene (reference sequence). The CDR3 DNA reads TGTGCCAGCAGCTCACAATCGAGCACAGATACGCAGTATTTT. It specifies CASSSQSSTDTQYF.

The chain employs TRBV6-5 and TRBJ2-5; the match to TRBD2 covers 7 bases. The J call may be incorrect, as the DNA end agrees better with TRBJ2-7. CDR3 length: 14 residues. Germline V gene lookup returns CDR1 MNHEY and CDR2 SVGAGI. CDR3 nucleotides: TGTGCCAGCAGTTACTTAGCGGGTTTGGGCGAGCAGTACTTC. Encoded protein: CASSYLAGLGEQYF.

The chain is built from TRBV19 and TRBJ1-5; D possibly corresponds to TRBD1 (6 bases). V was shortened by 3 bases and J by 6 bases, with 12 bases between the two germline ends. This CDR3 region has 14 residues. Germline V gene lookup returns CDR1 LNHDA and CDR2 SQIVND (reference sequence). CDR3 region: CASSMGGAGQPQHF. For the CDR3, the DNA is TGTGCCAGTAGTATGGGGGGGGCGGGTCAGCCCCAGCATTTT.

V and J are TRBV5-4 and TRBJ2-7, with TRBD2 as a possible D gene (6 bases). Germline CDR1 is SGHNT and CDR2 is YYREEE (reference sequence). This CDR3 spans 14 amino acids. The V end was cut by 0 bases, the J end by 7 bases, with 14 bases between. The CDR3 coding sequence is TGTGCCAGCAGCTTGGGAGGGAGGTTAGGGGAGCAGTACTTC. Translation gives CASSLGGRLGEQYF.

V usage is TRBV27 and J usage is TRBJ2-7; D might be TRBD1 (6 bases). The CDR3 consists of 12 residues. The V gene lost 5 bases and the J gene lost 2 bases, with 7 bases spanning the gap. Germline CDR1 reads MNHEY; CDR2 reads SMNVEV (reference sequence). The CDR3 reads CASSTGTYEQYF. CDR3 DNA: TGTGCCAGCAGTACAGGGACCTACGAGCAGTACTTC.

This clone has a single count. The chain uses TRBV5-6 and TRBJ2-1; 12 nucleotides align to TRBD1. V shed 2 bases, J shed 10 bases, and the junction held 7 bases outside the gene matches. Germline V gene data show CDR1 as SGHDT and CDR2 as YYEEEE. There are 15 residues in the CDR3. The chain's CDR3 is CASSFLGTGGREQFF. The CDR3 region has the DNA TGTGCCAGCAGCTTTTTAGGGACAGGGGGCAGGGAGCAGTTCTTC. Looking up the rest from reference TRBV5-6 and TRBJ2-1 gives the full variable domain: DAGVTQSPTHLIKTRGQQVTLRCSPKSGHDTVSWYQQALGQGPQFIFQYYEEEERQRGNFPDRFSGHQFPNYSSELNVNALLLGDSALYLCASSFLGTGGREQFFGPGTRLTVL.

The rearrangement links TRBV20-1 to TRBJ1-2; TRBD1 aligns across 7 bases. J was trimmed by 8 bases and V by 5 bases; bases with no gene match: 5. Germline V gives CDR1 DFQATT, CDR2 SNEGSKA (reference sequence). This CDR3 spans 11 amino acids. The CDR3 DNA reads TGCAGTGCTGAGGGGGCTCGGGGCTACACCTTC. This codes for CSAEGARGYTF.

This clone came up a few times. The V gene is TRBV10-3, the J gene TRBJ2-2; 13 bases line up with TRBD2. Germline loops: CDR1 ENHRY, CDR2 SYGVKD. This CDR3 is built from 17 residues. V shed 3 bases and J 5 bases; nucleotides not matched to a gene: 6. CDR3: CAISEDPGLAGTGELFF. DNA for the CDR3: TGTGCCATCAGTGAAGATCCGGGACTAGCGGGAACCGGGGAGCTGTTTTTT.

This clone came up a few times. V gene TRBV13 combines with J gene TRBJ2-7, with D perhaps TRBD2 (5 bases). Trimming pared 7 bases from V and 5 bases from J, leaving 18 bases between. The length of the CDR3 is 14 residues. Germline assignment: CDR1 PRHDT and CDR2 FYEKMQ (reference sequence). The CDR3 region has the DNA TGTGCCAGCACTACGACGGGAATGGGAGACGAGCAGTACTTC. Its translation: CASTTTGMGDEQYF.

This sequence joins TRBV10-2 and TRBJ2-3, with 7 bases aligning to TRBD2. The V and J ends lost 3 bases and 0 bases, in that order; junction bases with no gene match: 0. The CDR3 totals 14 residues. Germline assignment: CDR1 WSHSY and CDR2 SAAADI. In nucleotides, the CDR3 is TGCGCCAGCAGTGATAGCGGGAGCACAGATACGCAGTATTTT. This sequence encodes CASSDSGSTDTQYF.